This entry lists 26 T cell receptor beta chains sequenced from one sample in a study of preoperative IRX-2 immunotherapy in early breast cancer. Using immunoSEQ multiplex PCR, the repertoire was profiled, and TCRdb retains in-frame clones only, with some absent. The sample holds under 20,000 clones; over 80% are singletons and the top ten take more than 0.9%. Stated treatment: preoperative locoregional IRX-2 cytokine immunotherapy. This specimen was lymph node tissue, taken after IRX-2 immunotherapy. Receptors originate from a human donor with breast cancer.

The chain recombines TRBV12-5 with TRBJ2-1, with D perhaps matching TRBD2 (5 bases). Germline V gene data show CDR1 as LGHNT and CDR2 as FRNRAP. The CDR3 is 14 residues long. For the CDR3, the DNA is TGTGCCAGCACCCAACGAACGAGGGAAACTGAGCAGTTCTTC. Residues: CASTQRTRETEQFF.

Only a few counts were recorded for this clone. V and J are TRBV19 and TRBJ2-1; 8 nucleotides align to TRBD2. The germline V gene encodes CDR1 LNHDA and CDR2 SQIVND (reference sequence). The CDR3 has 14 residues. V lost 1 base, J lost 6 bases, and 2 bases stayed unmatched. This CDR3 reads CASSIAGGPNEQFF. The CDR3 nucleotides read TGTGCCAGTAGTATAGCGGGAGGGCCCAATGAGCAGTTCTTC.

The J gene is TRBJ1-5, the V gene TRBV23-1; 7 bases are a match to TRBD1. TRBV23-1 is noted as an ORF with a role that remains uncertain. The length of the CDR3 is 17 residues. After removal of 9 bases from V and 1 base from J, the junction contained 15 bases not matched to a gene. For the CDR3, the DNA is TGCGCCAGATGTCTTGTGCGACAGGGCCAAAGCAATCAGCCCCAGCATTTT. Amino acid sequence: CARCLVRQGQSNQPQHF.

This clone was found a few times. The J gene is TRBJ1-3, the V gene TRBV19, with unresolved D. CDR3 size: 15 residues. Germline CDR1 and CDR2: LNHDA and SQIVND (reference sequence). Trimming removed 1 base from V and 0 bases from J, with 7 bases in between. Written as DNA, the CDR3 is TGTGCCAGTAGTATAGGTGGCCGCTCTGGAAACACCATATATTTT. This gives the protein CASSIGGRSGNTIYF. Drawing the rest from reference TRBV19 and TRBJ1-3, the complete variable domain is DGGITQSPKYLFRKEGQNVTLSCEQNLNHDAMYWYRQDPGQGLRLIYYSQIVNDFQKGDIAEGYSVSREKKESFPLTVTSAQKNPTAFYLCASSIGGRSGNTIYFGEGSWLTVV.

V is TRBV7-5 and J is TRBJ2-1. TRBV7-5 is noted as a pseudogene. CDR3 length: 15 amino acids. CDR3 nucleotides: TGTGCCAGCAGCGGCAAGGGATGGGCAAACAATGAGCAGTTCTTC. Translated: CASSGKGWANNEQFF.

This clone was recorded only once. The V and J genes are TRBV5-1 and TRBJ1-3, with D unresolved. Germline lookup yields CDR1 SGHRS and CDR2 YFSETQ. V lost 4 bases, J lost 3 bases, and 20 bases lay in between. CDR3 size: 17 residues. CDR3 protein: CASSPRTLRLGGNTIYF. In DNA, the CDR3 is TGCGCCAGCAGCCCCCGAACCCTGAGGCTGGGTGGAAACACCATATATTTT.

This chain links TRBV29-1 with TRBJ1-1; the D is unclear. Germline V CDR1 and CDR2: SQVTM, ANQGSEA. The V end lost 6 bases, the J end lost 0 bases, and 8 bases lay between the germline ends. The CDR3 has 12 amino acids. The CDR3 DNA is TGCAGCGTGACGGAGATGAACACTGAAGCTTTCTTT. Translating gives CSVTEMNTEAFF.

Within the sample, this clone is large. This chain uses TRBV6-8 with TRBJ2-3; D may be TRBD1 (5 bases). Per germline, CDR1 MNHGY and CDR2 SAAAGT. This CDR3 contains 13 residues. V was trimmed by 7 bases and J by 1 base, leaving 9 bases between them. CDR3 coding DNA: TGTGCCAGCAAGACAGCACGCACAGATACGCAGTATTTT. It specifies CASKTARTDTQYF.

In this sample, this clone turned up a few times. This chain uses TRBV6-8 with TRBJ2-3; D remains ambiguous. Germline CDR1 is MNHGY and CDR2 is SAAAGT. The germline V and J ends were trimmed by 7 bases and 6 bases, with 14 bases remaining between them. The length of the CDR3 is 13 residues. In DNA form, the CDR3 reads TGTGCCAGCACGTTAACCCTCACGGATACGCAGTATTTT. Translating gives CASTLTLTDTQYF.

CDR3 sequence: CASSFYGAPSYEQYF. The DNA for the CDR3 is TGTGCCAGCAGCTTCTACGGGGCCCCCTCCTACGAGCAGTACTTC. The genes are TRBV11-3 and TRBJ2-7; D tentatively fits TRBD1 or TRBD2 (5 bases each). CDR3 length equals 15 residues. Germline CDR1 and CDR2: SGHNT and YENEEA. V gave up 3 bases and J gave up 0 bases, with 12 bases separating them.

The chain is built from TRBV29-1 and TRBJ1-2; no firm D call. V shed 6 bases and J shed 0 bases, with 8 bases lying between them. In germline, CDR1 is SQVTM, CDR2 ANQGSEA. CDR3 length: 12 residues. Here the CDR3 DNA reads TGCAGCGTGCATACAGCTAACTATGGCTACACCTTC. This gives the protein CSVHTANYGYTF. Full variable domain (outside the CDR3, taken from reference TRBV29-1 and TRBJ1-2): SAVISQKPSRDICQRGTSLTIQCQVDSQVTMMFWYRQQPGQSLTLIATANQGSEATYESGFVIDKFPISRPNLTFSTLTVSNMSPEDSSIYLCSVHTANYGYTFGSGTRLTVV.

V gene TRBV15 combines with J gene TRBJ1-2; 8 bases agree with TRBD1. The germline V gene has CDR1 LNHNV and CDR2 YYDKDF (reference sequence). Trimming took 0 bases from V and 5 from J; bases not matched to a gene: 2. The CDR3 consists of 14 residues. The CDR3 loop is CATSREDRGYGYTF. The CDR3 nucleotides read TGTGCCACCAGCAGAGAAGACAGGGGATATGGCTACACCTTC.

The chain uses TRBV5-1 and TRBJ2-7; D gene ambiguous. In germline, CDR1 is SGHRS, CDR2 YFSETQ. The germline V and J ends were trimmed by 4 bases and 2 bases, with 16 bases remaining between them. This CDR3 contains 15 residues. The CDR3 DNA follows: TGCGCCAGCAGCCAAGATATGGTAGCCCCCTACGAGCAGTACTTC. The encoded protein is CASSQDMVAPYEQYF.

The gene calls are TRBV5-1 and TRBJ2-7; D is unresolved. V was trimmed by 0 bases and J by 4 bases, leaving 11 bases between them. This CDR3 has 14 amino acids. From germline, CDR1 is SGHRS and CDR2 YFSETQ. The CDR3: CASSLVAQAYEQYF. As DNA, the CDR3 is TGCGCCAGCAGCTTGGTCGCGCAGGCTTACGAGCAGTACTTC.

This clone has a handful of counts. The CDR3 reads CASSPLSADTQYF. CDR3 nucleotide sequence: TGTGCCAGCTCACCATTAAGCGCAGATACGCAGTATTTT. J is TRBJ2-3 and V is TRBV18; D remains ambiguous. Germline V gives CDR1 KGHSH, CDR2 LQKENI. Trimming shortened V by 2 bases and J by 4 bases, and 7 bases separated the two germline ends. This CDR3 has 13 amino acids.

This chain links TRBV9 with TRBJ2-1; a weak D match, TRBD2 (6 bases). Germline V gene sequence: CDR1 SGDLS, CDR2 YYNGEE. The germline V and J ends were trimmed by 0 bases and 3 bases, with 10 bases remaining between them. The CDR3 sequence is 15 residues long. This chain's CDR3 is CASSVGAGFYNEQFF. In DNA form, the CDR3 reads TGTGCCAGCAGCGTAGGGGCGGGATTCTACAATGAGCAGTTCTTC.

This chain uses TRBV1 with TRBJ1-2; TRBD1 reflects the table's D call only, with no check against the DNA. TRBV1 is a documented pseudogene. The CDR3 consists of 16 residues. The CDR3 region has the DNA TGCGCCAGCAGCCAAGATGGGGCAGGGGCCGGCTATGGCTACACCTTC. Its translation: CASSQDGAGAGYGYTF.

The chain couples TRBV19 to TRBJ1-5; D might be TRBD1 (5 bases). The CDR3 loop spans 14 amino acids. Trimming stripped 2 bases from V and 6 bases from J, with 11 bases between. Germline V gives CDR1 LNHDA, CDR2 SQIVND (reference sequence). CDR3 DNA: TGTGCCAGTAGTATATTGAGGGGAAGTCAGCCCCAGCATTTT. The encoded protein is CASSILRGSQPQHF.

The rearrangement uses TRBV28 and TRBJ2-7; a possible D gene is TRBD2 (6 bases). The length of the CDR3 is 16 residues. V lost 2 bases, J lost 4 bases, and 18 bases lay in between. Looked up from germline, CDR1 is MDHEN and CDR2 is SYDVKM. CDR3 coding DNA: TGTGCCAGCAGTTTAACCCCTCTAGCGCACGAATACGAGCAGTACTTC. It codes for CASSLTPLAHEYEQYF.

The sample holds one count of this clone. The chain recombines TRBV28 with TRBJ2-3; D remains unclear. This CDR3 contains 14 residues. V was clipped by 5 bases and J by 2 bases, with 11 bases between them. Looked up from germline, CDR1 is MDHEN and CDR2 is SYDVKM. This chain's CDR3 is CASSPPPDTDTQYF. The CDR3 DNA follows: TGTGCCAGCAGTCCACCCCCAGACACAGATACGCAGTATTTT.

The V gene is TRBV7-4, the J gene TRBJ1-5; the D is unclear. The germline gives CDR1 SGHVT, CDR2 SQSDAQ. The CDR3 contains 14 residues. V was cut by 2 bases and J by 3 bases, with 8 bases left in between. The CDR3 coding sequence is TGTGCCAGCAGCTTAATTGGTCCCAATCAGCCCCAGCATTTT. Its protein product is CASSLIGPNQPQHF.

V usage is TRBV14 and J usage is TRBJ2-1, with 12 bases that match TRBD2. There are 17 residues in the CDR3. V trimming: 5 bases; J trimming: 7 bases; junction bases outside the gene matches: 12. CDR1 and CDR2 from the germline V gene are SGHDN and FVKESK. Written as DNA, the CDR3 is TGTGCCAGCAGCTCTCAGACTAGCGGGAGAGTATCGAATGAGCAGTTCTTC. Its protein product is CASSSQTSGRVSNEQFF. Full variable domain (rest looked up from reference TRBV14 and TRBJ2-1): EAGVTQFPSHSVIEKGQTVTLRCDPISGHDNLYWYRRVMGKEIKFLLHFVKESKQDESGMPNNRFLAERTGGTYSTLKVQPAELEDSGVYFCASSSQTSGRVSNEQFFGPGTRLTVL.

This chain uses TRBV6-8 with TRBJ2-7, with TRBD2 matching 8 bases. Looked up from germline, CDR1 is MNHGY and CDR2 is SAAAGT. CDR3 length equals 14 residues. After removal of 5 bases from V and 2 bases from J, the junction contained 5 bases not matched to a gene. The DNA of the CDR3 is TGTGCCAGCAGTCTTATCGGGAGGGCCTACGAGCAGTACTTC. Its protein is CASSLIGRAYEQYF.

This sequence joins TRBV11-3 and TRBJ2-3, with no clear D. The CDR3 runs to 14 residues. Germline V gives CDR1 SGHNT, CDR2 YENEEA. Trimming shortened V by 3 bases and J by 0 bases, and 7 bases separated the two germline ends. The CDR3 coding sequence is TGTGCCAGCAGCTTGTTGCCTAGCACAGATACGCAGTATTTT. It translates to CASSLLPSTDTQYF.

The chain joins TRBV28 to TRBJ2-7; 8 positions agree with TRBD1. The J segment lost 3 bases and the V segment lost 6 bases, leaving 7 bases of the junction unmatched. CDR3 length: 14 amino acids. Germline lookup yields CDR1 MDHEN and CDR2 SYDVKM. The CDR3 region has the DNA TGTGCCAGCAGGCTCCGGGACAGGAGCTACGAGCAGTACTTC. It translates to CASRLRDRSYEQYF.

CDR3 DNA: TGTGCCAGTAGTATGGTCCGGGGACTAGCGGAGCAAGAGACCCAGTACTTC. It translates to CASSMVRGLAEQETQYF. This sequence joins TRBV19 and TRBJ2-5; 11 nucleotides align to TRBD2. V was clipped by 3 bases and J by 2 bases; unmatched bases: 8. The CDR3 covers 17 residues. Germline CDR1 is LNHDA and CDR2 is SQIVND (reference sequence). Combining the CDR3 with reference TRBV19 and TRBJ2-5 gives the whole variable domain DGGITQSPKYLFRKEGQNVTLSCEQNLNHDAMYWYRQDPGQGLRLIYYSQIVNDFQKGDIAEGYSVSREKKESFPLTVTSAQKNPTAFYLCASSMVRGLAEQETQYFGPGTRLLVL.